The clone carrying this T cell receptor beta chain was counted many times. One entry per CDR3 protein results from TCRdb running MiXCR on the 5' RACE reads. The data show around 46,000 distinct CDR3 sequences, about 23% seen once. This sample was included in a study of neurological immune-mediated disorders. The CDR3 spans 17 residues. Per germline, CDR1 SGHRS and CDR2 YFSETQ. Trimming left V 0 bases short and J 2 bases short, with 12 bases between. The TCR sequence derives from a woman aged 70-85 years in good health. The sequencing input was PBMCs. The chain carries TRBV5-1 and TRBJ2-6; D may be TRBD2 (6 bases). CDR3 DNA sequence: TGCGCCAGCAGCTTGGCAGCAGGAGGGCCTGGGGCCAACGTCCTGACTTTC. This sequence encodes CASSLAAGGPGANVLTF.